This passage covers 17 T cell receptor beta chains from one sample sequenced in a study of blood T cell repertoires in COVID-19. The data were produced by immunoSEQ multiplex PCR, yet TCRdb's version contains in-frame clones alone and is incomplete. The top ten hold roughly 20% of the sample, which has 150,000 to 200,000 clones, around 80% seen once. Material: PBMCs or T cells enriched from blood (not recorded which). Receptor source: a woman in her seventies in a cohort exposed to, infected with or recovered from COVID-19 (not recorded which).

The chain combines TRBV11-2 with TRBJ2-3, with a possible D match to TRBD1 (6 bases). Between the trimmed V and J ends, which lost 0 bases and 3 bases, there was a span of 7 bases. This CDR3 has 14 amino acids. Germline V gives CDR1 SGHAT, CDR2 FQNNGV. The CDR3 loop is CASSLDRGTDTQYF. CDR3 nucleotide sequence: TGTGCCAGCAGCTTAGATAGGGGGACAGATACGCAGTATTTT.

This chain connects TRBV5-4 to TRBJ1-4, with no clear D. Trimming stripped 3 bases from V and 8 bases from J, with 17 bases between. The CDR3 sequence is 15 residues long. CDR1 and CDR2 from the germline V gene are SGHNT and YYREEE (reference sequence). The DNA of the CDR3 is TGTGCCAGCAGCTGGAACAGCGGAGGGTCGGAAAAACTGTTTTTT. Amino acid sequence: CASSWNSGGSEKLFF.

This chain connects TRBV28 to TRBJ2-7; TRBD1 matches 7 bases. The junction had 7 bases not matched to a gene; V was cut back by 8 bases and J by 3 bases. The CDR3 has 13 amino acids. The V gene's germline CDR1 is MDHEN and CDR2 SYDVKM. The CDR3 reads CASRDSLLYEQYF. Here the CDR3 DNA reads TGTGCCAGCCGGGACAGTCTTCTCTACGAGCAGTACTTC.

The chain combines TRBV12-3 or TRBV12-4 with TRBJ2-1, with D hard to call. This CDR3 contains 13 residues. The V end was cut by 6 bases, the J end by 2 bases, with 8 bases between. CDR3 amino acids: CASRARTYNEQFF. The CDR3 DNA is TGTGCCAGCAGGGCTCGCACCTACAATGAGCAGTTCTTC.

The V gene is TRBV6-5, the J gene TRBJ2-7, with D maybe TRBD2 (5 bases). Trimming took 6 bases from V and 1 from J, leaving 13 bases between them. The CDR3 has 14 residues. CDR1 and CDR2 from the germline V gene are MNHEY and SVGAGI. This chain's CDR3 is CASRRERRSYEQYF. In DNA, the CDR3 is TGTGCCAGCAGAAGGGAGAGGAGATCCTACGAGCAGTACTTC.

The chain employs TRBV28 and TRBJ1-1, with D hard to call. The V gene's germline CDR1 is MDHEN and CDR2 SYDVKM. Trimming left V 6 bases short and J 0 bases short, with 11 bases between. CDR3 size: 14 residues. CDR3 sequence: CASRLRVMNTEAFF. CDR3 bases: TGTGCCAGCAGGCTCCGGGTCATGAACACTGAAGCTTTCTTT. The full variable domain, in which reference TRBV28 and TRBJ1-1 provide the parts outside the CDR3, is DVKVTQSSRYLVKRTGEKVFLECVQDMDHENMFWYRQDPGLGLRLIYFSYDVKMKEKGDIPEGYSVSREKKERFSLILESASTNQTSMYLCASRLRVMNTEAFFGQGTRLTVV.

The chain carries TRBV23-1 and TRBJ2-1; D may be TRBD2 (7 bases). TRBV23-1 is marked as an open reading frame, function uncertain. Trimming cost V 0 bases and J 2 bases, with 17 bases left between them. The CDR3 length is 18 residues. The CDR3 loop reads CASSQSDPPGGPYNEQFF. The CDR3 DNA follows: TGCGCCAGCAGTCAATCGGATCCTCCCGGGGGGCCCTACAATGAGCAGTTCTTC.

The chain links TRBV19 to TRBJ1-5, with D perhaps TRBD1 (6 bases). V lost 5 bases, J lost 7 bases, and 12 bases lay in between. This CDR3 is built from 13 residues. CDR1 and CDR2 from the germline V gene are LNHDA and SQIVND (reference sequence). The DNA of the CDR3 is TGTGCCAGTAGTGGGGGGGCGAGGCAGCCCCAGCATTTT. It specifies CASSGGARQPQHF. Variable domain in full (rest from reference TRBV19 and TRBJ1-5): DGGITQSPKYLFRKEGQNVTLSCEQNLNHDAMYWYRQDPGQGLRLIYYSQIVNDFQKGDIAEGYSVSREKKESFPLTVTSAQKNPTAFYLCASSGGARQPQHFGDGTRLSIL.

This clone occurred once. The chain carries TRBV6-5 and TRBJ1-6, with 9 bases that match TRBD1. V lost 6 bases to trimming and J lost 5 bases; unmatched junction nucleotides: 5. The germline gives CDR1 MNHEY, CDR2 SVGAGI. This CDR3 comprises 15 residues. In DNA, the CDR3 is TGTGCCAGCAGAAGGACAGGGGCCGATAATTCACCCCTCCACTTT. Residues: CASRRTGADNSPLHF.

V and J are TRBV7-9 and TRBJ2-7; tentative D call: TRBD2 (6 bases). V was trimmed by 8 bases and J by 0 bases, leaving 14 bases between them. In germline, CDR1 is SEHNR, CDR2 FQNEAQ (reference sequence). CDR3 length: 14 amino acids. The CDR3 DNA reads as TGTGCCAGCGCCTACGGAGGGAGCTCCTACGAGCAGTACTTC. Protein: CASAYGGSSYEQYF.

The V and J genes are TRBV11-3 and TRBJ2-1, with 14 nucleotides matching TRBD2. V trimming: 1 base; J trimming: 1 base; junction bases outside the gene matches: 3. The CDR3 covers 18 residues. CDR1 and CDR2 (germline): SGHNT, YENEEA. The CDR3 region is CASSLARTSGRSYNEQFF. The DNA of the CDR3 is TGTGCCAGCAGCTTAGCAAGGACTAGCGGGAGGTCCTACAATGAGCAGTTCTTC.

The genes are TRBV7-6 and TRBJ2-1; 10 positions match TRBD2. Germline V lookup: CDR1 SGHVS, CDR2 FNYEAQ. The ends lost 1 base at V and 9 bases at J; junction bases unmatched: 21. The CDR3 has 20 residues. The CDR3 loop is CASSLVAHPTPSGSYGEQFF. The CDR3 DNA is TGTGCCAGCAGCTTAGTGGCCCACCCTACTCCTAGCGGGAGTTACGGTGAGCAGTTCTTC.

J is TRBJ2-3 and V is TRBV5-1, with 9 bases aligning to TRBD2. The V segment lost 0 bases and the J segment 6 bases; nucleotides outside the gene matches: 8. Germline-derived CDR1 and CDR2 are SGHRS and YFSETQ. This CDR3 is 16 amino acids long. The DNA for the CDR3 is TGCGCCAGCAGCTTGGGCGCGGGAGGGCCCATTGATACGCAGTATTTT. The encoded protein is CASSLGAGGPIDTQYF. Looking up the rest from reference TRBV5-1 and TRBJ2-3 gives the full variable domain: KAGVTQTPRYLIKTRGQQVTLSCSPISGHRSVSWYQQTPGQGLQFLFEYFSETQRNKGNFPGRFSGRQFSNSRSEMNVSTLELGDSALYLCASSLGAGGPIDTQYFGPGTRLTVL.

The V call is TRBV28, the J call TRBJ2-1; 7 bases agree with TRBD1. The CDR3 extends over 13 amino acids. Germline V lookup: CDR1 MDHEN, CDR2 SYDVKM. The V segment lost 6 bases and the J segment 3 bases; nucleotides outside the gene matches: 2. CDR3 in DNA: TGTGCCAGCAGCCGGGACAGCTACAATGAGCAGTTCTTC. Translating it yields CASSRDSYNEQFF.

The rearrangement joins TRBV21-1 to TRBJ1-1. TRBV21-1 corresponds to a pseudogene. The length of the CDR3 is 18 residues. In nucleotides, the CDR3 is TGTGCCAGCAGCAAAGGGAGGGGCACACCTGGGTGGGGCACTGAAGCTTTCTTT. Translation gives CASSKGRGTPGWGTEAFF.

The chain links TRBV28 to TRBJ2-1; D might be TRBD2 (6 bases). There are 22 residues in the CDR3. Trimming removed 6 bases from V and 10 bases from J, with 43 bases in between. Germline lookup yields CDR1 MDHEN and CDR2 SYDVKM. The chain's CDR3 is CASSTLPLNILLGGLFAWEQFF. Written as DNA, the CDR3 is TGTGCCAGCAGCACCCTCCCGCTCAACATACTACTGGGAGGCCTGTTTGCGTGGGAGCAGTTCTTC. Combining the CDR3 with reference TRBV28 and TRBJ2-1 gives the whole variable domain DVKVTQSSRYLVKRTGEKVFLECVQDMDHENMFWYRQDPGLGLRLIYFSYDVKMKEKGDIPEGYSVSREKKERFSLILESASTNQTSMYLCASSTLPLNILLGGLFAWEQFFGPGTRLTVL.

This clone was observed a few times. CDR3 coding DNA: TGTGCCAGCAGCCCCCCGGGGGGGGAATCTTCGGGAGGCTACACCTTC. Translating it yields CASSPPGGESSGGYTF. The V and J genes are TRBV7-2 and TRBJ1-2, with a tentative D call TRBD1 (5 bases). V dropped 5 bases and J dropped 8 bases, with 24 bases sitting between them. CDR3 length equals 16 residues. Germline-derived CDR1 and CDR2 are SGHTA and FQGNSA.